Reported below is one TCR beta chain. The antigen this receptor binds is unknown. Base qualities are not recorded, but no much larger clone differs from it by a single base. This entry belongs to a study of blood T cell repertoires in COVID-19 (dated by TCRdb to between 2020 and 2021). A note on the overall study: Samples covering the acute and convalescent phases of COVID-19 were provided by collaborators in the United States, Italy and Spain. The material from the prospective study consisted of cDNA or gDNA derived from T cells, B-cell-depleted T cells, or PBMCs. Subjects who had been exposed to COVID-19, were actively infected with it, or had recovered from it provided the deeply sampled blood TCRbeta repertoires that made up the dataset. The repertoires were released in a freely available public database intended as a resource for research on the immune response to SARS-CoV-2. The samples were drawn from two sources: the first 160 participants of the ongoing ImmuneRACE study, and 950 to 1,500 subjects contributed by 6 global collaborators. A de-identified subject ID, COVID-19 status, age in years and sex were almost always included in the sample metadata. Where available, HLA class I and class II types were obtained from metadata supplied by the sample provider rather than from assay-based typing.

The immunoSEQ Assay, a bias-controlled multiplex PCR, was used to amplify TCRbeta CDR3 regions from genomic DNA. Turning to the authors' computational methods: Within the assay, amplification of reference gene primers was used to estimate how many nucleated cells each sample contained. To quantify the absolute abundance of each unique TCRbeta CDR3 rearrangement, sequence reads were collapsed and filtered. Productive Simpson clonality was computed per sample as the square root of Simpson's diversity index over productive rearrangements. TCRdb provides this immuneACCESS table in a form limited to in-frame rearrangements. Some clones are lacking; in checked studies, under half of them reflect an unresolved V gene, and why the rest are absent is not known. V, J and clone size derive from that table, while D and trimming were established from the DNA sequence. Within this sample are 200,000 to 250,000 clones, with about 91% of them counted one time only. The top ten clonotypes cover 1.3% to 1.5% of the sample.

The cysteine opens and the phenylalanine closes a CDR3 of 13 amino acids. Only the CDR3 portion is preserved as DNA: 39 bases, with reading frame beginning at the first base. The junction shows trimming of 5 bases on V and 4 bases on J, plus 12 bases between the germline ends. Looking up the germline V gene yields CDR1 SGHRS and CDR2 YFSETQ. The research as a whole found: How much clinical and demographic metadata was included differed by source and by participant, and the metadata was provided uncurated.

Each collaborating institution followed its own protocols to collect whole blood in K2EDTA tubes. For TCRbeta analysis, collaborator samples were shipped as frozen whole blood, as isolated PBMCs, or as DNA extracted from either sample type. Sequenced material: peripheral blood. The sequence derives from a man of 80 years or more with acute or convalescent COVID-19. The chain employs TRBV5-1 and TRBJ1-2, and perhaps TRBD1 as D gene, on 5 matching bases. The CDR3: CASSGALVYGYTF. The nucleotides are TGCGCCAGCAGTGGGGCGCTAGTCTATGGCTACACCTTC.